The TCR beta chain under discussion was sequenced for a study of control samples from healthy donors and cancer patients. Produced via immunoSEQ multiplex PCR; TCRdb's table is partial and in-frame only. The sample yields 150,000 to 200,000 clones, around 89% seen once. Germline assignment: CDR1 LGHNA and CDR2 YSLEER. The ends were cut back, 0 bases at V and 7 bases at J, with 18 bases in the middle. CDR3 length: 16 residues. The sequencing sample was made of blood. This sequence was found in a woman aged 45-65 years in good health. V and J are TRBV4-3 and TRBJ1-2, with D unclear. CDR3 nucleotides: TGCGCCAGCAGCCAAGATTTTTCGCGGGCCCCAAGTGGCTACACCTTC. Translating gives CASSQDFSRAPSGYTF.